Below are 12 T cell receptor beta chains sequenced from a single sample in a study of OX40 agonist ivuxolimab in advanced cancers. The table came from immunoSEQ multiplex PCR; TCRdb's copy has only in-frame clones and leaves some out. The data show tens of thousands of clones, with 80% to 85% seen just once and roughly 25% held by the top ten. The source was CD4+ or CD8+ T cells sorted from blood, collected in a trial of the OX40 agonist ivuxolimab. These receptors were taken from an adult with an advanced solid tumor such as melanoma, head and neck, liver or kidney cancer.

The V and J genes are TRBV30 and TRBJ2-7; 11 nucleotides match TRBD1. This CDR3 is built from 14 residues. Trimming took 4 bases from V and 4 from J; bases not matched to a gene: 6. Germline CDR1 is GTSNPN and CDR2 is SVGIG (reference sequence). The CDR3 coding sequence is TGTGCCTGGACCGCGGGACAGGGGGAGTACGAGCAGTACTTC. The encoded protein is CAWTAGQGEYEQYF.

This chain uses TRBV18 with TRBJ1-6, with 8 bases lining up with TRBD1. J lost 4 bases, V lost 4 bases, and 9 bases had no gene match. Germline V gene data show CDR1 as KGHSH and CDR2 as LQKENI. CDR3 length equals 17 residues. CDR3: CASSRAVGTGYNSPLHF. The DNA for the CDR3 is TGTGCCAGCTCACGAGCCGTCGGGACAGGTTATAATTCACCCCTCCACTTT.

This clone was recorded a few times. The chain joins TRBV5-1 to TRBJ2-2, with 10 bases that match TRBD2. Germline assignment: CDR1 SGHRS and CDR2 YFSETQ. This CDR3 has 17 amino acids. J was trimmed by 0 bases and V by 4 bases; bases with no gene match: 6. In nucleotides, the CDR3 is TGCGCCAGCAGCCTCCAGGGACTAGCGCCGAACACCGGGGAGCTGTTTTTT. Translating it yields CASSLQGLAPNTGELFF. Full variable domain (remainder filled in from reference TRBV5-1 and TRBJ2-2): KAGVTQTPRYLIKTRGQQVTLSCSPISGHRSVSWYQQTPGQGLQFLFEYFSETQRNKGNFPGRFSGRQFSNSRSEMNVSTLELGDSALYLCASSLQGLAPNTGELFFGEGSRLTVL.

The chain uses TRBV29-1 and TRBJ2-7, with 12 bases lining up with TRBD2. Germline loops: CDR1 SQVTM, CDR2 ANQGSEA. J gave up 7 bases and V 7 bases, and 8 bases lay outside the gene matches. The CDR3 length is 13 residues. The CDR3: CSGGLAGRGEQYF. CDR3 bases: TGCAGCGGTGGACTAGCGGGGAGAGGGGAGCAGTACTTC.

The genes are TRBV28 and TRBJ1-2; D may be TRBD1 (5 bases). V was shortened by 7 bases and J by 8 bases, with 17 bases between the two germline ends. The length of the CDR3 is 13 residues. Germline CDR1 is MDHEN and CDR2 is SYDVKM. CDR3 amino acids: CASTRGEGVGYTF. Here the CDR3 DNA reads TGTGCCAGCACGCGAGGGGAAGGGGTAGGCTACACCTTC.

The chain links TRBV10-1 to TRBJ2-1; TRBD2 is a possible D gene (5 bases). This CDR3 has 13 residues. V dropped 6 bases and J dropped 3 bases, with 9 bases sitting between them. CDR1 and CDR2 from the germline V gene are WNHNN and SYGVQD (reference sequence). The CDR3 protein is CASSDDYYNEQFF. The CDR3 DNA is TGCGCCAGCAGCGACGACTACTACAATGAGCAGTTCTTC.

The chain has TRBV25-1 and TRBJ2-1, with 7 bases identical to TRBD1. The V and J ends lost 5 bases and 3 bases, in that order; junction bases with no gene match: 10. The CDR3 spans 16 residues. Germline CDR1 reads MGHDK; CDR2 reads SYGVNS. DNA for the CDR3: TGTGCCAGCAGTCACAGCACAGGGGCAAACTACAATGAGCAGTTCTTC. Protein sequence: CASSHSTGANYNEQFF.

This clone was seen just once. V usage is TRBV6-6 and J usage is TRBJ1-2, with D possibly being TRBD1 (5 bases). Per the germline V gene, CDR1 is MNHNY and CDR2 is SVGAGI (reference sequence). This CDR3 is 12 amino acids long. Trimming shortened V by 10 bases and J by 1 base, and 10 bases separated the two germline ends. The CDR3 reads CATQAFNYGYTF. DNA for the CDR3: TGTGCCACACAGGCATTTAACTATGGCTACACCTTC.

This clone was found once. The J gene is TRBJ1-1, the V gene TRBV29-1; possibly TRBD1 for D (6 bases). Trimming pared 7 bases from V and 5 bases from J, leaving 17 bases between. CDR1 and CDR2 (germline): SQVTM, ANQGSEA. CDR3 length: 13 residues. The CDR3 region is CSAKGVGVTEAFF. CDR3 nucleotide sequence: TGCAGCGCAAAGGGGGTAGGTGTAACTGAAGCTTTCTTT.

The V gene is TRBV5-6, the J gene TRBJ2-5; no definite D call. V lost 1 base and J 1 base, leaving 8 bases between the germline ends. Germline CDR1 is SGHDT and CDR2 is YYEEEE. This CDR3 has 14 residues. CDR3 protein: CASSLRTIQETQYF. In DNA, the CDR3 is TGTGCCAGCAGCTTGAGAACCATCCAAGAGACCCAGTACTTC.

V gene TRBV18 combines with J gene TRBJ1-4; D ambiguous. The V end was cut by 0 bases, the J end by 0 bases, with 8 bases between. The CDR3 length is 16 residues. The germline CDR1 and CDR2 sequences are KGHSH and LQKENI. In DNA, the CDR3 is TGTGCCAGCTCACCACCGACGGGAACAACTAATGAAAAACTGTTTTTT. Protein: CASSPPTGTTNEKLFF.

The gene calls are TRBV9 and TRBJ2-3; 8 nucleotides align to TRBD2. Trimming took 2 bases from V and 2 from J; bases not matched to a gene: 4. The CDR3 loop spans 15 amino acids. Germline assignment: CDR1 SGDLS and CDR2 YYNGEE. DNA of the CDR3: TGTGCCAGCAGCGTCACTAGCGGCATCACAGATACGCAGTATTTT. It encodes CASSVTSGITDTQYF.